This T cell receptor (beta chain) is from a study of T cells after yellow fever vaccination. From the 5' RACE reads, TCRdb called clonotypes with MiXCR, one entry per CDR3 protein. The repertoire has around 31,000 distinct CDR3 sequences, about 10% of them found once; the top ten carry about 12%. Overall study results and limits: There were almost no vaccine-responding clonotypes detectable in the sorted memory subsets on day 0.

The V end was cut by 4 bases, the J end by 3 bases, with 8 bases between. Germline CDR1 is SGHNT and CDR2 is YYREEE (reference sequence). The CDR3 is 12 amino acids. This sample comprised PBMCs, either bulk or a sorted T-cell subset (CD4+, CD8+, memory, or dextramer-sorted; not recorded which), obtained roughly 15 days after the first yellow fever vaccination. The V and J genes are TRBV5-4 and TRBJ2-7; D unclear. This TCR came from a man between 18 and 35 years old who received the YFV17D yellow fever vaccine. CDR3 sequence: CASSLVVYEQYV. The CDR3 DNA follows: TGTGCCAGCAGCCTGGTCGTCTACGAGCAGTACGTC.